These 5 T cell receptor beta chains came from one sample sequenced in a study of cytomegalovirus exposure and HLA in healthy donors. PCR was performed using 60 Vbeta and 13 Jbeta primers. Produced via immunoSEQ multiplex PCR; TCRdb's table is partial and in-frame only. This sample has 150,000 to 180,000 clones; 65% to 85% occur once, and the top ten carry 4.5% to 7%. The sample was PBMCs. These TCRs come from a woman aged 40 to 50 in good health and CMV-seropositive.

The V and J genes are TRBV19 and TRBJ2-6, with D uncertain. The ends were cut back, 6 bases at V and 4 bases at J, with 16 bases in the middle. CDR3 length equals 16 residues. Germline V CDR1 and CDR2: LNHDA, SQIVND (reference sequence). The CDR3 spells CASSIPSPLGANVLTF. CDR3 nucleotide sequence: TGTGCCAGTAGCATACCCTCCCCTCTGGGGGCCAACGTCCTGACTTTC.

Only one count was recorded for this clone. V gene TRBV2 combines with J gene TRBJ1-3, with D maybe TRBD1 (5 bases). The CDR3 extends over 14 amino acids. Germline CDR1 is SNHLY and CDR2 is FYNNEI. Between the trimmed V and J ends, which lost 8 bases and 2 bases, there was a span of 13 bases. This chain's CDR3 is CASGPTATGNTIYF. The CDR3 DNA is TGTGCCAGCGGGCCGACAGCTACTGGAAACACCATATATTTT.

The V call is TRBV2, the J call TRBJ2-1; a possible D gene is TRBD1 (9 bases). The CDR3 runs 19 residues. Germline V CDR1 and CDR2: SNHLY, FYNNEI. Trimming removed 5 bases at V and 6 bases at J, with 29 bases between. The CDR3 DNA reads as TGTGCCAGCAGTAGAGACAGGGGGGGGAGGTCTAGCGGGTTCAATGAGCAGTTCTTC. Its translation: CASSRDRGGRSSGFNEQFF.

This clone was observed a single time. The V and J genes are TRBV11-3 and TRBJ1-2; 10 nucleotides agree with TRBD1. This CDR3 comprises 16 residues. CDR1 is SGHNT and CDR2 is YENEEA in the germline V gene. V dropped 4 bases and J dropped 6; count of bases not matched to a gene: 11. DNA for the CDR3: TGTGCCAGCAGCTCAACGGACAGGGGGGTAAAAGATGGCTACACCTTC. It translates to CASSSTDRGVKDGYTF. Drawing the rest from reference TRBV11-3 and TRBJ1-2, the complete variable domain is EAGVVQSPRYKIIEKKQPVAFWCNPISGHNTLYWYLQNLGQGPELLIRYENEEAVDDSQLPKDRFSAERLKGVDSTLKIQPAELGDSAVYLCASSSTDRGVKDGYTFGSGTRLTVV.

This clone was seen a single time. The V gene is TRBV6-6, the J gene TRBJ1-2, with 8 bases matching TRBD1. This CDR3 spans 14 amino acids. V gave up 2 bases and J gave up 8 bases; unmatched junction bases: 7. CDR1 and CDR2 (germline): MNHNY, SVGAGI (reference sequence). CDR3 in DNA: TGTGCCAGCAGTTACCATGGACAGGGTGAAGGCTACACCTTC. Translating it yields CASSYHGQGEGYTF.